This passage covers 24 T cell receptor beta chains from one sample sequenced in a study of T cells in narcolepsy. Clones were read by immunoSEQ multiplex PCR, and TCRdb kept only the in-frame ones, dropping some. This table has more than 20,000 clones, 75% to 85% appearing once. The material sequenced was memory (CD45RA-) CD4+ T cells from blood. These receptors were obtained from a human donor in good health.

The chain carries TRBV6-5 and TRBJ2-7; TRBD1 aligns across 9 bases. This CDR3 has 15 residues. J lost 5 bases, V lost 6 bases, and 11 bases had no gene match. Germline CDR1 reads MNHEY; CDR2 reads SVGAGI. CDR3 sequence: CASRTRQGGFDEQYF. In nucleotides, the CDR3 is TGTGCCAGCAGGACCCGACAGGGGGGATTCGACGAGCAGTACTTC.

J is TRBJ2-1 and V is TRBV19; 10 positions match TRBD1. The V gene end was trimmed by 6 bases and the J gene end by 6 bases; junction bases not matched to a gene: 5. The V gene's germline CDR1 is LNHDA and CDR2 SQIVND (reference sequence). This CDR3 region has 14 residues. The chain's CDR3 is CASSIGDRGNEQFF. In DNA, the CDR3 is TGTGCCAGTAGCATCGGGGACAGGGGCAATGAGCAGTTCTTC.

V and J are TRBV5-3 and TRBJ1-2; D gene uncertain. TRBV5-3 is placed among ORFs of uncertain function. Deletions cut 0 bases from V and 2 bases from J, with 2 bases between. CDR3 length equals 12 residues. CDR3 protein: CARSLGNYGYTF. As DNA, the CDR3 is TGTGCCAGAAGCTTGGGGAACTATGGCTACACCTTC.

This sequence joins TRBV5-1 and TRBJ1-2; a possible D gene is TRBD1 (5 bases). The CDR3 totals 14 residues. V was shortened by 0 bases and J by 6 bases, with 12 bases between the two germline ends. Per germline, CDR1 SGHRS and CDR2 YFSETQ. CDR3 DNA sequence: TGCGCCAGCAGCTTGGCCCTGGGGGAAGATGGCTACACCTTC. Translating gives CASSLALGEDGYTF. The full variable domain, completed using reference TRBV5-1 and TRBJ1-2, is KAGVTQTPRYLIKTRGQQVTLSCSPISGHRSVSWYQQTPGQGLQFLFEYFSETQRNKGNFPGRFSGRQFSNSRSEMNVSTLELGDSALYLCASSLALGEDGYTFGSGTRLTVV.

This rearrangement joins TRBV18 to TRBJ2-5; 7 bases are shared with TRBD1. V shed 10 bases and J 5 bases; nucleotides not matched to a gene: 13. Germline V gene sequence: CDR1 KGHSH, CDR2 LQKENI. The CDR3 extends over 14 amino acids. This CDR3 reads CAIHMMTGLETQYF. The CDR3 bases are TGTGCCATCCACATGATGACAGGGCTGGAGACCCAGTACTTC.

The rearrangement joins TRBV2 to TRBJ2-1, with a possible D match to TRBD1 (5 bases). Germline V lookup: CDR1 SNHLY, CDR2 FYNNEI. Trimming took 6 bases from V and 6 from J, leaving 15 bases between them. The CDR3 is 14 amino acids. The CDR3 DNA is TGTGCCAGCAGGGATGATATCGACAGCAATGAGCAGTTCTTC. Its translation is CASRDDIDSNEQFF.

The V call is TRBV7-6, the J call TRBJ2-7; D might be TRBD1 (5 bases). This CDR3 contains 13 residues. V was pared by 4 bases and J by 7 bases, with 14 bases between. Germline assignment: CDR1 SGHVS and CDR2 FNYEAQ. Here the CDR3 DNA reads TGTGCCAGCAGCTGGGGCTTGCGGAGAGAGCAGTACTTC. Its translation is CASSWGLRREQYF.

CDR3 DNA: TGTGCCAGCAGCGTAGATGCGGGACAGGGAGGTAACTATGGCTACACCTTC. Its translation: CASSVDAGQGGNYGYTF. This chain links TRBV9 with TRBJ1-2; 9 positions agree with TRBD1. This CDR3 spans 17 amino acids. V shed 0 bases and J 1 base; nucleotides not matched to a gene: 7. In germline, CDR1 is SGDLS, CDR2 YYNGEE.

This chain joins TRBV6-5 and TRBJ1-6, with D unresolved. CDR1 MNHEY and CDR2 SVGAGI come from the germline V gene. This CDR3 has 12 residues. The V end was cut by 5 bases, the J end by 10 bases, with 9 bases between. The CDR3 DNA follows: TGTGCCAGCAGTCACCGTCGGTCACCCCTCCACTTT. It encodes CASSHRRSPLHF.

The rearrangement links TRBV29-1 to TRBJ2-1; 7 nucleotides agree with TRBD2. The CDR3 is 15 residues long. The ends lost 3 bases at V and 3 bases at J; junction bases unmatched: 8. Germline CDR1 and CDR2: SQVTM and ANQGSEA. The DNA of the CDR3 is TGCAGCGTTGATGGCGTAGCGGGTAACTACAATGAGCAGTTCTTC. It translates to CSVDGVAGNYNEQFF.

This clone was observed once. The CDR3 DNA sequence: TGTGCCAGCAGTTTAGAAACAGGGGGTAGTTACGAGCAGTACTTC. Protein product: CASSLETGGSYEQYF. The V call is TRBV27, the J call TRBJ2-7, with 8 bases lining up with TRBD1. The CDR3 is 15 residues long. The V segment lost 2 bases and the J segment 4 bases; nucleotides outside the gene matches: 7. Germline loops: CDR1 MNHEY, CDR2 SMNVEV (reference sequence).

J is TRBJ1-5 and V is TRBV6-5; D remains unclear. Germline CDR1 MNHEY, CDR2 SVGAGI. The length of the CDR3 is 13 residues. Between the trimmed V and J ends, which lost 5 bases and 2 bases, there was a span of 7 bases. The CDR3 DNA reads as TGTGCCAGCAGTCCCGGCCGCAATCAGCCCCAGCATTTT. It codes for CASSPGRNQPQHF.

This clone has just a few counts. This chain links TRBV12-5 with TRBJ1-3; D call uncertain. CDR3 length: 15 residues. From germline, CDR1 is LGHNT and CDR2 FRNRAP. V gave up 2 bases and J gave up 0 bases, with 8 bases separating them. This CDR3 is CASGLFGNSGNTIYF. DNA of the CDR3: TGTGCTAGTGGTTTGTTCGGGAACTCTGGAAACACCATATATTTT.

The chain uses TRBV7-7 and TRBJ2-5; TRBD1 or TRBD2 may be the D gene (6 bases each). Germline CDR1 is SSHAT and CDR2 is FNYEAQ (reference sequence). Deletions cut 1 base from V and 4 bases from J, with 16 bases between. This CDR3 is built from 16 residues. CDR3 sequence reads: CASSLGRLVRGETQYF. CDR3 DNA sequence: TGTGCCAGCAGCTTAGGAAGACTAGTCAGGGGAGAGACCCAGTACTTC.

As concerns this clone: The sample contains more than one DNA sequence encoding this CDR3. The gene calls are TRBV19 and TRBJ2-2; tentatively, D is TRBD2 (5 bases). Trimming left V 3 bases short and J 4 bases short, with 9 bases between. The CDR3 totals 14 residues. CDR1 LNHDA and CDR2 SQIVND come from the germline V gene (reference sequence). The CDR3 loop is CASSIGDRTGELFF. The CDR3 DNA follows: TGTGCCAGTAGTATCGGGGATCGCACCGGGGAGCTGTTTTTT.

J is TRBJ2-5 and V is TRBV7-2; no clear D gene. V lost 8 bases, J lost 11 bases, and 24 bases lay in between. The CDR3 consists of 14 residues. Germline V gene lookup returns CDR1 SGHTA and CDR2 FQGNSA. CDR3 amino acids: CASAVQESVNKQYF. Here the CDR3 DNA reads TGTGCCAGCGCCGTCCAGGAATCGGTAAATAAGCAGTACTTC.

In this sample, this clone turned up once. V usage is TRBV25-1 and J usage is TRBJ1-2; TRBD1 is a possible D gene (5 bases). V lost 5 bases to trimming and J lost 2 bases, with 9 bases between them. Looked up from germline, CDR1 is MGHDK and CDR2 is SYGVNS. This CDR3 spans 13 amino acids. CDR3 amino acids: CASSWGMNYGYTF. CDR3 DNA: TGTGCCAGCAGTTGGGGGATGAACTATGGCTACACCTTC.

This clone has more than one count but fewer than ten. The V call is TRBV5-8, the J call TRBJ1-4; 8 bases agree with TRBD1. V trimming: 2 bases; J trimming: 8 bases; junction bases outside the gene matches: 2. Germline V gives CDR1 SGHTS, CDR2 YDEGEE. The CDR3 contains 13 residues. CDR3 protein: CASSLRQGEKLFF. For the CDR3, the DNA is TGTGCCAGCAGCTTACGACAGGGGGAAAAACTGTTTTTT.

V usage is TRBV7-8 and J usage is TRBJ2-7; D ambiguous. Germline CDR1 and CDR2: SGHVS and FQNEAQ. V gave up 0 bases and J gave up 1 base, with 7 bases separating them. The CDR3 is 14 amino acids. The CDR3 is CASSLAGVSYEQYF. The CDR3 nucleotides read TGTGCCAGCAGCTTAGCTGGGGTTTCCTACGAGCAGTACTTC.

V usage is TRBV5-4 and J usage is TRBJ1-1, with 8 bases aligning to TRBD1. CDR3 length: 15 residues. The germline V gene encodes CDR1 SGHNT and CDR2 YYREEE (reference sequence). J was trimmed by 4 bases and V by 3 bases; bases with no gene match: 8. CDR3 nucleotides: TGTGCCAGCAGCTCCGCGTCGGACAGGGTCACTGAAGCTTTCTTT. Its protein product is CASSSASDRVTEAFF. Full variable domain (remainder filled in from reference TRBV5-4 and TRBJ1-1): ETGVTQSPTHLIKTRGQQVTLRCSSQSGHNTVSWYQQALGQGPQFIFQYYREEENGRGNFPPRFSGLQFPNYSSELNVNALELDDSALYLCASSSASDRVTEAFFGQGTRLTVV.

The chain employs TRBV15 and TRBJ1-2, with D maybe TRBD1 (6 bases). This CDR3 region has 14 residues. The germline V and J ends were trimmed by 5 bases and 2 bases, with 12 bases remaining between them. Germline V gene lookup returns CDR1 LNHNV and CDR2 YYDKDF (reference sequence). CDR3 DNA: TGTGCCACCAGCCGAGGAGGGGGGAACTATGGCTACACCTTC. Translating gives CATSRGGGNYGYTF.

The gene calls are TRBV4-3 and TRBJ1-3, with unresolved D. This CDR3 region has 16 residues. Germline CDR1 is LGHNA and CDR2 is YSLEER. The ends were cut back, 0 bases at V and 4 bases at J, with 13 bases in the middle. For the CDR3, the DNA is TGCGCCAGCAGCCAAGAGTACGGCGGGAAAGGAAACACCATATATTTT. Translating gives CASSQEYGGKGNTIYF.

V and J are TRBV7-6 and TRBJ1-4; TRBD1 matches 7 bases. The germline V gene has CDR1 SGHVS and CDR2 FNYEAQ. J lost 5 bases, V lost 0 bases, and 6 bases had no gene match. This CDR3 region has 16 residues. The CDR3 loop is CASSLAKGQLNEKLFF. The CDR3 nucleotides read TGTGCCAGCAGCTTAGCGAAGGGACAGTTAAATGAAAAACTGTTTTTT.

V is TRBV4-2 and J is TRBJ2-1; D may be TRBD2 (5 bases). V lost 4 bases to trimming and J lost 0 bases, with 16 bases between them. Germline loops: CDR1 LGHNA, CDR2 YNFKEQ. This CDR3 is 17 amino acids long. Here the CDR3 reads CASSPAASLDSYNEQFF. The CDR3 DNA follows: TGTGCCAGCAGCCCAGCGGCTAGCCTGGACTCCTACAATGAGCAGTTCTTC.